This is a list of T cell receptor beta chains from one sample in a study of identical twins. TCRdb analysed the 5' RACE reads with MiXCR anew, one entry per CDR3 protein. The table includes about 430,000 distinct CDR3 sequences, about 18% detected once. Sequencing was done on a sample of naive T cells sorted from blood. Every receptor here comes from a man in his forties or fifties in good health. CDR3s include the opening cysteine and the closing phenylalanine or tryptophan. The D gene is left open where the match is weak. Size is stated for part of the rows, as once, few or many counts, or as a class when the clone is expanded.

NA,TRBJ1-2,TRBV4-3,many,CASSQDLERQGDGYTF,TGCGCCAGCAGCCAAGATCTTGAGAGGCAGGGCGATGGCTACACCTTC
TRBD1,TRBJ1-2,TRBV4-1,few,CPSRNPGTANYGYTF,TGCCCCAGCAGAAACCCCGGGACAGCTAACTATGGCTACACCTTC
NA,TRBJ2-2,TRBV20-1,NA,CSARDLETGELFF,TGCAGTGCTAGAGATTTGGAAACCGGGGAGCTGTTTTTT
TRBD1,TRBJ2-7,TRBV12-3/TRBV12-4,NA,CASSITGTGVSEQYF,TGTGCCAGCAGTATAACCGGGACAGGGGTGTCCGAGCAGTACTTC
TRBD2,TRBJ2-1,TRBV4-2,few,CASSQVGGIAGDNEQFF,TGTGCCAGCAGCCAAGTTGGGGGAATAGCGGGGGACAATGAGCAGTTCTTC
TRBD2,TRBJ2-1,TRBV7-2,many,CASSLSARYSGGPYNEQFF,TGTGCCAGCAGCTTAAGCGCCAGATATAGCGGGGGGCCGTACAATGAGCAGTTCTTC
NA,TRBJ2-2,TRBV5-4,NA,CASSLGFGVNTGELFF,TGTGCCAGCAGCTTGGGTTTCGGAGTGAACACCGGGGAGCTGTTTTTT
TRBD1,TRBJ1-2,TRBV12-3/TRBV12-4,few,CASSRGQGEYGYTF,TGTGCCAGCAGTCGCGGACAGGGTGAATATGGCTACACCTTC
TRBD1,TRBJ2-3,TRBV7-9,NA,CASSFKGAAADTQYF,TGTGCCAGCAGCTTCAAGGGGGCAGCGGCAGATACGCAGTATTTT
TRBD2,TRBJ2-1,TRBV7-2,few,CASSLTSGRAYEQFF,TGTGCCAGCAGCTTAACTAGCGGGAGGGCCTATGAGCAGTTCTTC
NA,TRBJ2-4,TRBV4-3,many,CASSQKWGDRDRNIQYF,TGCGCCAGCAGCCAAAAATGGGGGGACCGGGACAGAAACATTCAGTACTTC
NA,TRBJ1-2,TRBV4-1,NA,CASSQPLGGVNYGYTF,TGCGCCAGCAGCCAACCCCTAGGGGGGGTGAACTATGGCTACACCTTC
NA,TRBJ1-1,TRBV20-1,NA,CSARPGGVRNTEAFF,TGCAGTGCTAGACCTGGGGGGGTTCGGAACACTGAAGCTTTCTTT
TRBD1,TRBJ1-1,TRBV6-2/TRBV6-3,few,CASSYSKQGGTEAFF,TGTGCCAGCAGTTACTCGAAGCAGGGGGGCACTGAAGCTTTCTTT
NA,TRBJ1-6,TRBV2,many,CASSSTGRNSPLHF,TGTGCCAGCAGTTCTACAGGGAGGAATTCACCCCTCCACTTT
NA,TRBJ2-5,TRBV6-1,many,CASSMGYYQETQYF,TGTGCCAGCAGTATGGGCTATTACCAAGAGACCCAGTACTTC
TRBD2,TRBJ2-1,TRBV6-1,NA,CASGLVGGSHEQFF,TGTGCCAGCGGCCTCGTGGGCGGGAGCCATGAGCAGTTCTTC
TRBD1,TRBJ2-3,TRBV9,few,CASSAGQGDTQYF,TGTGCCAGCAGCGCCGGACAGGGAGATACGCAGTATTTT
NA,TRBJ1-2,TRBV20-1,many,CSATGNYGYTF,TGCAGCGCCACAGGGAACTATGGCTACACCTTC
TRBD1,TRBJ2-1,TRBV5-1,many,CASSLIVTGGAYNEQFF,TGCGCCAGCAGCTTGATCGTGACAGGGGGCGCGTACAATGAGCAGTTCTTC
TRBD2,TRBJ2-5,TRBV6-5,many,CASSYSGLSYETQYF,TGTGCCAGCAGTTACTCGGGACTATCCTACGAGACCCAGTACTTC
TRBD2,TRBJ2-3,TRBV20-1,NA,CSADLAVTDTQYF,TGCAGTGCGGATCTAGCGGTCACAGATACGCAGTATTTT